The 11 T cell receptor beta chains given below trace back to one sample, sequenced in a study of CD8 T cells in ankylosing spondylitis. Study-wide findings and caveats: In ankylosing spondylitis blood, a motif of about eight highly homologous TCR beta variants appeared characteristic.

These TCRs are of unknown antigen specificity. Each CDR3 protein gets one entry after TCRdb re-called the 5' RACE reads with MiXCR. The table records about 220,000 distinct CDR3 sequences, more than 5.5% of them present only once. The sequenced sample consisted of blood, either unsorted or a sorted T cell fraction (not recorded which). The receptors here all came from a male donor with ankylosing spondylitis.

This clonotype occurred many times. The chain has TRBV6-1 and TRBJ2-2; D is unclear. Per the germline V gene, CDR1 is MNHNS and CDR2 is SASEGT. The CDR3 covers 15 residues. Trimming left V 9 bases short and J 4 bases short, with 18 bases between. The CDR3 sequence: CASQKGVGFTGELFF. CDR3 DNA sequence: TGTGCCAGTCAAAAGGGCGTAGGTTTCACCGGGGAGCTGTTTTTT.

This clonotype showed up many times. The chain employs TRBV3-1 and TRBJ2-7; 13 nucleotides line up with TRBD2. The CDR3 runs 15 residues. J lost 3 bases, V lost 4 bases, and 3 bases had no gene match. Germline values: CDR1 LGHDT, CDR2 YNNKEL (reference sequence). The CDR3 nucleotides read TGTGCCAGCAGCCCGTGGACTAGCGGGAGCTACGAGCAGTACTTC. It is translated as CASSPWTSGSYEQYF.

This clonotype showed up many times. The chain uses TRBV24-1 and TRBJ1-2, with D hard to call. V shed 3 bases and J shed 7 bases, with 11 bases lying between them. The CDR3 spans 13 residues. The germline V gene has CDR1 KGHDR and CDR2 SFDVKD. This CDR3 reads CATSDHRATGYTF. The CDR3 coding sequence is TGTGCCACCAGTGATCACCGGGCAACTGGCTACACCTTC.

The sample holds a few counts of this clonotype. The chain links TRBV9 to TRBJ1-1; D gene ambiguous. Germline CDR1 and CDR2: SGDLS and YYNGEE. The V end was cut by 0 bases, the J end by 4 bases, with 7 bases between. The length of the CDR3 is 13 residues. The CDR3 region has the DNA TGTGCCAGCAGCGTAGTGTCAGGCACTGAAGCTTTCTTT. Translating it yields CASSVVSGTEAFF.

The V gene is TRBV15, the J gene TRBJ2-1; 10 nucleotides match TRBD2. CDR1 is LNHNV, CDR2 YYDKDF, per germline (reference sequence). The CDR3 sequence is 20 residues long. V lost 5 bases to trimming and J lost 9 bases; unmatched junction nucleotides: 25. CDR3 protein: CATSAVLTGVGSGRFSEQFF. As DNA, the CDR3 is TGTGCCACCAGCGCAGTTTTGACAGGGGTGGGTAGCGGGAGGTTTTCTGAGCAGTTCTTC.

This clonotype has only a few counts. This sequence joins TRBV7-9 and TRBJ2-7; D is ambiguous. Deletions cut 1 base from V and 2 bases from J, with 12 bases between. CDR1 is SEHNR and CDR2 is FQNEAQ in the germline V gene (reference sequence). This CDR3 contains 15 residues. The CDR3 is CASSLEGPSTYEQYF. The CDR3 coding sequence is TGTGCCAGCAGCTTAGAAGGGCCTAGTACCTACGAGCAGTACTTC.

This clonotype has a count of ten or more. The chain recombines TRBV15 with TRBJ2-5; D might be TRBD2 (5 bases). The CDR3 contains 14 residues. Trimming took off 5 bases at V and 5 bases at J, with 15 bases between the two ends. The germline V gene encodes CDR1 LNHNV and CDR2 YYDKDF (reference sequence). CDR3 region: CATSVTETGETQYF. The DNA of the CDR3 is TGTGCCACCAGCGTAACGGAGACGGGGGAGACCCAGTACTTC.

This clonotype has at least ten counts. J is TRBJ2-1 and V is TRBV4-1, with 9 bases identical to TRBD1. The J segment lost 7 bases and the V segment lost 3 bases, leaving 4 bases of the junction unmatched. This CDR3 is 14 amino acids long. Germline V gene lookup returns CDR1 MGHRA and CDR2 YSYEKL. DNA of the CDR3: TGCGCCAGCAGCCAGGGACAGGGTTGGAATGAGCAGTTCTTC. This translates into CASSQGQGWNEQFF.

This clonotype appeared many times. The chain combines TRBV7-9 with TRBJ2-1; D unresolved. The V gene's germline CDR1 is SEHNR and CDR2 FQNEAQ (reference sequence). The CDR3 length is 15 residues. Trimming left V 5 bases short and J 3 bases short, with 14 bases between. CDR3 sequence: CASSPPRPLYNEQFF. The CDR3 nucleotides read TGTGCCAGCAGCCCACCAAGGCCACTCTACAATGAGCAGTTCTTC.

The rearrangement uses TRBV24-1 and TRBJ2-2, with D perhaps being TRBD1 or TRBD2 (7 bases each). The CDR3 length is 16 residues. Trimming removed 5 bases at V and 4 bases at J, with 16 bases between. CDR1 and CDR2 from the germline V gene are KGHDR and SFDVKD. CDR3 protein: CATSGQGAGTTGELFF. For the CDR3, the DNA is TGTGCCACCAGTGGACAGGGAGCGGGAACCACCGGGGAGCTGTTTTTT.

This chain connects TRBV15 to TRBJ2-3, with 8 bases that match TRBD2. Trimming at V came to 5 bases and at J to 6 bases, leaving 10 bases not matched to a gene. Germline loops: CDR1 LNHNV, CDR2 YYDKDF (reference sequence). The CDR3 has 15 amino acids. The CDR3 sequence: CATSGRLAQADTQYF. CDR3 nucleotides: TGTGCCACCAGCGGACGACTAGCGCAAGCGGATACGCAGTATTTT.